This TCR beta chain was recovered during a study of PD-L1 blockade in urothelial cancer. Study-wide background: Patients with male sex and bladder-origin urothelial cancer accounted for most of the roughly 30 enrolled. Specimens of blood held a median count of roughly 140,000 T cells. Study-wide points: Prediction of better survival came from below-median pretreatment blood TCR clonality.

To note about this clone: Antigen unknown.

Each patient's cancer was a locally advanced or metastatic urothelial carcinoma. Germline values: CDR1 KGHSH, CDR2 LQKENI. The germline V and J ends were trimmed by 4 bases and 3 bases, with 10 bases remaining between them. CDR3 length equals 13 residues. The table came from immunoSEQ multiplex PCR; TCRdb's copy has only in-frame clones and leaves some out. Found here are some 30,000 clones, more than 85% of them singletons; the top ten hold 1.5% to 2%. The input for sequencing was PBMCs, taken around atezolizumab (anti-PD-L1) treatment. The V call is TRBV18, the J call TRBJ2-7; TRBD2 is a possible D gene (6 bases). The TCR comes from a man between 50 and 59 years old with urothelial cancer. The CDR3 coding sequence is TGTGCCAGCTCACTAAATAGCGGCTACGAGCAGTACTTC. It translates to CASSLNSGYEQYF.